Below, 18 T cell receptor beta chains from the same sample are listed, as sequenced in a study of cytomegalovirus exposure and HLA in healthy donors. The PCR used 60 Vbeta and 13 Jbeta primers. The assay was immunoSEQ multiplex PCR, and TCRdb's table has in-frame clones only and misses some. The data show fewer than 250,000 clones, roughly 80% seen once. Sequenced sample: PBMCs. All receptors derive from a man in his forties in good health and CMV-seronegative.

The rearrangement joins TRBV7-6 to TRBJ2-7; D is possibly TRBD2 (6 bases). CDR3 size: 14 residues. V was trimmed by 1 base and J by 3 bases, leaving 10 bases between them. Germline loops: CDR1 SGHVS, CDR2 FNYEAQ. The chain's CDR3 is CASSLGPEGYEQYF. The CDR3 nucleotides read TGTGCCAGCAGCTTAGGCCCGGAGGGCTACGAGCAGTACTTC.

This chain joins TRBV27 and TRBJ2-7; weak D call: TRBD1 (7 bases). This CDR3 region has 22 residues. Trimming stripped 1 base from V and 6 bases from J, with 37 bases between. The V gene's germline CDR1 is MNHEY and CDR2 SMNVEV (reference sequence). DNA for the CDR3: TGTGCCAGCAGTTTATTGGGGACAGCGTTAGGCGGGGCCTCCTCCAAGTTGTTCGAGCAGTACTTC. Residues: CASSLLGTALGGASSKLFEQYF.

The chain is built from TRBV7-8 and TRBJ1-2; no firm D call. The CDR3 extends over 15 amino acids. V gave up 7 bases and J gave up 3 bases, with 18 bases separating them. Germline assignment: CDR1 SGHVS and CDR2 FQNEAQ. The CDR3 loop is CASTLEGYRHYGYTF. In DNA form, the CDR3 reads TGTGCCAGCACCCTAGAGGGTTACCGACACTATGGCTACACCTTC.

This clone was detected a few times. This chain uses TRBV27 with TRBJ1-1; 7 bases fit TRBD1. There are 12 residues in the CDR3. From germline, CDR1 is MNHEY and CDR2 SMNVEV (reference sequence). The J segment lost 4 bases and the V segment lost 6 bases, leaving 2 bases of the junction unmatched. The CDR3 DNA sequence: TGTGCCAGCAGACAGGGGAGCACTGAAGCTTTCTTT. Its protein is CASRQGSTEAFF.

This chain links TRBV7-6 with TRBJ2-1, with 11 positions matching TRBD2. The J segment lost 6 bases and the V segment lost 1 base, leaving 8 bases of the junction unmatched. CDR1 and CDR2 from the germline V gene are SGHVS and FNYEAQ. The CDR3 is 17 residues long. Here the CDR3 reads CASSLDVGLAGSNEQFF. The CDR3 DNA follows: TGTGCCAGCAGCTTAGATGTAGGACTAGCGGGCAGCAATGAGCAGTTCTTC. The variable domain in full, completed from reference TRBV7-6 and TRBJ2-1, reads GAGVSQSPRYKVTKRGQDVALRCDPISGHVSLYWYRQALGQGPEFLTYFNYEAQQDKSGLPNDRFSAERPEGSISTLTIQRTEQRDSAMYRCASSLDVGLAGSNEQFFGPGTRLTVL.

A few counts support this clone. This rearrangement joins TRBV2 to TRBJ2-7; 8 bases are shared with TRBD2. CDR1 is SNHLY and CDR2 is FYNNEI in the germline V gene. The CDR3 is 14 amino acids. V dropped 4 bases and J dropped 3; count of bases not matched to a gene: 5. The DNA for the CDR3 is TGTGCCAGCAGTGGTCGGGAGGGCCGCTACGAGCAGTACTTC. Translating it yields CASSGREGRYEQYF.

The rearrangement uses TRBV7-3 and TRBJ1-1, with D uncertain. CDR1 is SGHTA, CDR2 FQGTGA, per germline. CDR3 length equals 13 residues. V was pared by 5 bases and J by 4 bases, with 11 bases between. This CDR3 is CASSPRGGTEAFF. CDR3 sequence (DNA): TGTGCCAGCAGCCCGAGAGGAGGCACTGAAGCTTTCTTT. The full variable domain, in which reference TRBV7-3 and TRBJ1-1 provide the parts outside the CDR3, is GAGVSQTPSNKVTEKGKYVELRCDPISGHTALYWYRQSLGQGPEFLIYFQGTGAADDSGLPNDRFFAVRPEGSVSTLKIQRTERGDSAVYLCASSPRGGTEAFFGQGTRLTVV.

The chain employs TRBV27 and TRBJ1-1, with D possibly TRBD1 on 6 matching bases. Germline CDR1 is MNHEY and CDR2 is SMNVEV (reference sequence). Trimming pared 2 bases from V and 5 bases from J, leaving 12 bases between. This CDR3 has 14 amino acids. This CDR3 reads CASSLVGAGTEAFF. The CDR3 bases are TGTGCCAGCAGTTTAGTGGGGGCTGGGACTGAAGCTTTCTTT.

This clone was counted only a few times. The DNA for the CDR3 is TGTGCCAGCGCCGAAGCTCGGGATTCACCCCTCCACTTT. Its protein is CASAEARDSPLHF. The chain combines TRBV27 with TRBJ1-6; D unclear. Germline loops: CDR1 MNHEY, CDR2 SMNVEV (reference sequence). The CDR3 is 13 amino acids. The V and J ends lost 8 bases and 8 bases respectively, with 13 bases between them.

J is TRBJ1-4 and V is TRBV9; 7 bases align to TRBD1. Germline values: CDR1 SGDLS, CDR2 YYNGEE. The CDR3 contains 14 residues. The J segment lost 4 bases and the V segment lost 4 bases, leaving 4 bases of the junction unmatched. CDR3: CASSPRDSNEKLFF. The CDR3 DNA sequence: TGTGCCAGCAGCCCCCGGGACAGTAATGAAAAACTGTTTTTT.

This chain connects TRBV21-1 to TRBJ2-5; no DNA check was done on the table's D call, TRBD1. TRBV21-1 is a documented pseudogene. The CDR3 is 16 amino acids. CDR3 nucleotides: TGTGCCAGCAGCAAATCCGCGAAGGGGAAGAGAGAGACCCAGTACTTC. The encoded protein is CASSKSAKGKRETQYF.

The V gene is TRBV15, the J gene TRBJ2-5; a possible D gene is TRBD1 (5 bases). V lost 0 bases to trimming and J lost 5 bases, with 10 bases between them. Per germline, CDR1 LNHNV and CDR2 YYDKDF (reference sequence). This CDR3 has 14 amino acids. The CDR3: CATSRETGRETQYF. DNA for the CDR3: TGTGCCACCAGCAGAGAAACAGGTCGCGAGACCCAGTACTTC.

The rearrangement joins TRBV5-1 to TRBJ2-7; TRBD1 is a possible D gene (5 bases). The germline V and J ends were trimmed by 4 bases and 2 bases, with 16 bases remaining between them. The CDR3 length is 15 residues. Germline V lookup: CDR1 SGHRS, CDR2 YFSETQ. CDR3 protein: CASSPKGTGAYEQYF. CDR3 coding DNA: TGCGCCAGCAGCCCTAAAGGAACAGGAGCCTACGAGCAGTACTTC.

The chain is built from TRBV28 and TRBJ2-3; TRBD2 matches at 9 bases. The V gene end was trimmed by 6 bases and the J gene end by 0 bases; junction bases not matched to a gene: 10. Germline V gives CDR1 MDHEN, CDR2 SYDVKM. This CDR3 contains 17 residues. As DNA, the CDR3 is TGTGCCAGCAGCCATAGCGGGAGCGGGTCTAGCACAGATACGCAGTATTTT. Translation: CASSHSGSGSSTDTQYF.

The chain combines TRBV9 with TRBJ2-1; D is possibly TRBD2 (6 bases). Trimming stripped 4 bases from V and 5 bases from J, with 16 bases between. CDR1 SGDLS and CDR2 YYNGEE come from the germline V gene. The CDR3 covers 15 residues. In DNA form, the CDR3 reads TGTGCCAGCAGCCTAACGGGACTCCTGAACAATGAGCAGTTCTTC. This encodes CASSLTGLLNNEQFF.

This chain connects TRBV10-1 to TRBJ2-1; 7 bases line up with TRBD2. CDR3 length equals 15 residues. Unmatched junction bases numbered 17, after V lost 8 bases and J lost 10 bases. In germline, CDR1 is WNHNN, CDR2 SYGVQD (reference sequence). As DNA, the CDR3 is TGCGCCAGCTCCCCCCGACTAGCCTACGGGGACGAGCAGTTCTTC. It codes for CASSPRLAYGDEQFF.

The chain uses TRBV9 and TRBJ2-2, with D perhaps matching TRBD2 (7 bases). The CDR3 consists of 16 residues. The V end was cut by 4 bases, the J end by 4 bases, with 17 bases between. Germline CDR1 and CDR2: SGDLS and YYNGEE. CDR3 sequence reads: CASSSPRGGGTGELFF. In nucleotides, the CDR3 is TGTGCCAGCAGCTCGCCCAGGGGAGGGGGCACCGGGGAGCTGTTTTTT.

The rearrangement uses TRBV7-9 and TRBJ1-2; 12 positions match TRBD1. Trimming removed 3 bases from V and 5 bases from J; junction bases left unmatched: 7. Per the germline V gene, CDR1 is SEHNR and CDR2 is FQNEAQ (reference sequence). CDR3 length: 16 residues. The chain's CDR3 is CASSFQGTGGWYGYTF. CDR3 nucleotide sequence: TGTGCCAGCAGCTTTCAGGGGACAGGGGGCTGGTATGGCTACACCTTC. The entire variable domain, with the rest obtained from reference TRBV7-9 and TRBJ1-2, is as follows: DTGVSQNPRHKITKRGQNVTFRCDPISEHNRLYWYRQTLGQGPEFLTYFQNEAQLEKSRLLSDRFSAERPKGSFSTLEIQRTEQGDSAMYLCASSFQGTGGWYGYTFGSGTRLTVV.